This T cell receptor (beta chain) was sequenced for a study of cytomegalovirus exposure and HLA in healthy donors. General study points: A later analysis showed that HLA-associated TCR beta chains had undergone more clonal expansion than equally common others. A later analysis reportedly identified an Asian-associated ancestry cluster as carrying fewer N-insertions than the roughly 670-donor mean. Analysis was carried out at a later point, and it linked a missense DCLRE1C variant to TCR beta V- and J-gene trimming.

The PCR made use of 60 Vbeta and 13 Jbeta primers. The assay was immunoSEQ multiplex PCR, and TCRdb's table has in-frame clones only and misses some. The table includes approximately 140,000 clones, 73% detected once. To note about this clone: Its matching antigen is unknown.

This receptor was identified in a woman under 30 in good health and CMV-seronegative. The sample comprised PBMCs.

The CDR3 is CASSLERTGAKRDTIYF. CDR3 nucleotides: TGTGCCAGCAGCTTAGAAAGGACAGGGGCGAAGAGAGACACCATATATTTT. The chain combines TRBV13 with TRBJ1-3; 9 bases are shared with TRBD1. CDR1 and CDR2 from the germline V gene are PRHDT and FYEKMQ (reference sequence). With V trimmed by 1 base and J by 8 bases, 12 bases remained unmatched. This CDR3 contains 17 residues.